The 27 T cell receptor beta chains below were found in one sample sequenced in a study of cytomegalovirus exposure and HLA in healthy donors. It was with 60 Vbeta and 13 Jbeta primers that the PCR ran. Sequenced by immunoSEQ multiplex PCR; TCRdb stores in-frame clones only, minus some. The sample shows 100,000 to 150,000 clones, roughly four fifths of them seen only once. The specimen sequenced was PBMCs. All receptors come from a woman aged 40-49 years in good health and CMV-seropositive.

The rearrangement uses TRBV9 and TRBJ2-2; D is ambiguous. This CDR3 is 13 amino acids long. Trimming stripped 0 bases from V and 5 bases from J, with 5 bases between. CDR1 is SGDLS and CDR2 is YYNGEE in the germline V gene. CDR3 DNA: TGTGCCAGCAGCGTAGCCGGGACCGGGGAGCTGTTTTTT. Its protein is CASSVAGTGELFF.

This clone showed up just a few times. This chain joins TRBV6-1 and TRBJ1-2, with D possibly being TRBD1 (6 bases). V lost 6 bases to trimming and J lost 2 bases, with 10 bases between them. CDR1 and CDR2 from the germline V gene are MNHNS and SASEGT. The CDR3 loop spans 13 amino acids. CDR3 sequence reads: CASRYTGNYGYTF. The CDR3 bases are TGTGCCAGCAGATATACAGGGAACTATGGCTACACCTTC.

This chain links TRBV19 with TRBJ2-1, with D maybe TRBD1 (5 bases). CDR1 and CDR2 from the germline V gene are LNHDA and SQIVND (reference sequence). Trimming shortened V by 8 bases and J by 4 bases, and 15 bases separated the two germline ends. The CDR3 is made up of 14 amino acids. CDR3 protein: CASSAGYSYNEQFF. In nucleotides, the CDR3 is TGTGCCAGTTCCGCAGGGTACTCTTACAATGAGCAGTTCTTC.

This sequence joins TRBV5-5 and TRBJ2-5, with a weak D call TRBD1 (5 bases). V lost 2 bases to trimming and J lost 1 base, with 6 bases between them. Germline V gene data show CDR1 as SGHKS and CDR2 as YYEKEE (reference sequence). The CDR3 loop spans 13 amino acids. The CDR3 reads CASSLQVQETQYF. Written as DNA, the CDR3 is TGTGCCAGCAGCTTACAGGTCCAAGAGACCCAGTACTTC.

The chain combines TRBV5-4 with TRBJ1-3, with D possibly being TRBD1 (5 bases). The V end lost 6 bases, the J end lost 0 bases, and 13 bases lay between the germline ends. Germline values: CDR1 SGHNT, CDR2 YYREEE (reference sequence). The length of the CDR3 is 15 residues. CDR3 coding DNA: TGTGCCAGCACCTCACAGGCTAACTCTGGAAACACCATATATTTT. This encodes CASTSQANSGNTIYF.

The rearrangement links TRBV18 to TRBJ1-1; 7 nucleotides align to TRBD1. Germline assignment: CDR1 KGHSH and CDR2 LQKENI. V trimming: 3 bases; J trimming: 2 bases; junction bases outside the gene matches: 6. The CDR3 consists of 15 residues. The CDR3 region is CASSPRTGINTEAFF. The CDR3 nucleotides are TGTGCCAGCTCACCTAGGACAGGAATTAACACTGAAGCTTTCTTT. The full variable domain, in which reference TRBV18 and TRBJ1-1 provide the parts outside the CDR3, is NAGVMQNPRHLVRRRGQEARLRCSPMKGHSHVYWYRQLPEEGLKFMVYLQKENIIDESGMPKERFSAEFPKEGPSILRIQQVVRGDSAAYFCASSPRTGINTEAFFGQGTRLTVV.

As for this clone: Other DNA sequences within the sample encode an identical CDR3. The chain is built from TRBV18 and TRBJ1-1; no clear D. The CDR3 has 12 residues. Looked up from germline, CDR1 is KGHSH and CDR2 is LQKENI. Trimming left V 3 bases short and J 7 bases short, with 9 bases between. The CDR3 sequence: CASSPLTGEAFF. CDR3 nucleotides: TGTGCCAGCTCACCCCTGACGGGTGAAGCTTTCTTT.

In nucleotides, the CDR3 is TGTGCCAGTAGCCTGACGGGGACTGCTGGAAACACCATATATTTT. Translating gives CASSLTGTAGNTIYF. The chain uses TRBV19 and TRBJ1-3, with a possible D match to TRBD1 (5 bases). Germline assignment: CDR1 LNHDA and CDR2 SQIVND (reference sequence). Trimming removed 6 bases from V and 2 bases from J, with 14 bases in between. The length of the CDR3 is 15 residues.

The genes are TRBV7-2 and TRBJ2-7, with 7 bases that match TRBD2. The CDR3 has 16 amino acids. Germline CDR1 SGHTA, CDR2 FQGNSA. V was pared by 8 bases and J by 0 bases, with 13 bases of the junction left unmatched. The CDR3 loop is CASSHLARGSSYEQYF. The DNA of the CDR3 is TGTGCCAGCTCCCACCTGGCGCGGGGGAGCTCCTACGAGCAGTACTTC.

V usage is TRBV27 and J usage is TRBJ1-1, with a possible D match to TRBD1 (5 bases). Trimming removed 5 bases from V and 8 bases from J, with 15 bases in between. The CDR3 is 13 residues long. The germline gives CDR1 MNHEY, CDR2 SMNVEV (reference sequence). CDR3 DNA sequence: TGTGCCAGCAGTCTCTGGCCCCAGGGAGAAGCTTTCTTT. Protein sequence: CASSLWPQGEAFF.

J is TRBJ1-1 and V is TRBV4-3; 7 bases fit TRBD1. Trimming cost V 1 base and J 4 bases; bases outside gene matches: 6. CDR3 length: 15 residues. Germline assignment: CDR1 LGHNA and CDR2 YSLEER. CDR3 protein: CASSQGARGSTEAFF. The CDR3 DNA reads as TGCGCCAGCAGCCAAGGGGCCAGGGGGTCCACTGAAGCTTTCTTT.

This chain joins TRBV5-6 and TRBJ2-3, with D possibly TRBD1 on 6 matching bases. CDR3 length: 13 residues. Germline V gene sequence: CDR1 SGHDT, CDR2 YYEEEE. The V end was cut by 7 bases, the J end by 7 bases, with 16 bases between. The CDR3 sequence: CASQATGLNTQYF. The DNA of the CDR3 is TGTGCCAGCCAGGCGACAGGACTCAATACGCAGTATTTT.

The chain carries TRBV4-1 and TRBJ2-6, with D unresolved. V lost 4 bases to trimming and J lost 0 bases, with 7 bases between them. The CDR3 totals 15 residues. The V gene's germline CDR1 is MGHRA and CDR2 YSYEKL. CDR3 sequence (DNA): TGCGCCAGCAGCCCCATGGCCTCTGGGGCCAACGTCCTGACTTTC. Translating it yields CASSPMASGANVLTF.

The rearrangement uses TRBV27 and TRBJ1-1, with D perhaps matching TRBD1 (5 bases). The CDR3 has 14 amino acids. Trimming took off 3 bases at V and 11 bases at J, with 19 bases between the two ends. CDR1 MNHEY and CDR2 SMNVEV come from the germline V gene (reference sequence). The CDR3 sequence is CASSFSQGPYGAFF. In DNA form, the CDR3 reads TGTGCCAGCAGTTTTTCGCAGGGCCCCTACGGGGCTTTCTTT.

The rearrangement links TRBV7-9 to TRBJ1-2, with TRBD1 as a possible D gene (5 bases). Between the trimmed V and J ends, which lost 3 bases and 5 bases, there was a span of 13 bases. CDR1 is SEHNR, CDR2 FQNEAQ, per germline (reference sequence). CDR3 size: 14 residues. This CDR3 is CASSFNERGYGYTF. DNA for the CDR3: TGTGCCAGCAGCTTCAACGAAAGGGGATATGGCTACACCTTC.

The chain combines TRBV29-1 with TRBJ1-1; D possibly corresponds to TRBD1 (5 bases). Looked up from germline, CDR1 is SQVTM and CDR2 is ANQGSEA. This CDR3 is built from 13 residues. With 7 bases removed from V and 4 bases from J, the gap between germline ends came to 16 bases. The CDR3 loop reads CSANPAGFTEAFF. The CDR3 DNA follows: TGCAGCGCAAACCCGGCAGGGTTCACTGAAGCTTTCTTT.

CDR3 in DNA: TGTGCGTCTAACGTACAGGGATTTCGCCACGAGCAGTACTTC. Translation gives CASNVQGFRHEQYF. The chain has TRBV6-6 and TRBJ2-7, with D tentatively TRBD1 (6 bases). Germline CDR1 MNHNY, CDR2 SVGAGI (reference sequence). The CDR3 runs 14 residues.

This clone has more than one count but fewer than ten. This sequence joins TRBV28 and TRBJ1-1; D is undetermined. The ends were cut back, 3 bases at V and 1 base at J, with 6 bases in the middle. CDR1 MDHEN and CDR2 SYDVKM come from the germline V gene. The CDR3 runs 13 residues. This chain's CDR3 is CASSFNRNTEAFF. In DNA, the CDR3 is TGTGCCAGCAGTTTTAACAGGAACACTGAAGCTTTCTTT.

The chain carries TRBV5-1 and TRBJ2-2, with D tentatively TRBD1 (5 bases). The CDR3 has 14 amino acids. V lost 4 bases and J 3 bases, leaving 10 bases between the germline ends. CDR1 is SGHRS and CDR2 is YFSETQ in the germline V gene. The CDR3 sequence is CASSVGLDTGELFF. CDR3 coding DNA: TGCGCCAGCAGCGTGGGGCTAGACACCGGGGAGCTGTTTTTT. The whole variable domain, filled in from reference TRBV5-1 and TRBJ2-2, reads KAGVTQTPRYLIKTRGQQVTLSCSPISGHRSVSWYQQTPGQGLQFLFEYFSETQRNKGNFPGRFSGRQFSNSRSEMNVSTLELGDSALYLCASSVGLDTGELFFGEGSRLTVL.

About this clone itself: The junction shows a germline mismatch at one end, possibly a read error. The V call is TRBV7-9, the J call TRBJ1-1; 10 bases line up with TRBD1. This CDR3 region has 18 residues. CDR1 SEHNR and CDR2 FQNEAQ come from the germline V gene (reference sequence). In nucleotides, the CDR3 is TGTTCCAGCAGCCCCGGGGTAGGGGGGACAGGGGCGGCCGCTGAAGCTTTCTTT. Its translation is CSSSPGVGGTGAAAEAFF.

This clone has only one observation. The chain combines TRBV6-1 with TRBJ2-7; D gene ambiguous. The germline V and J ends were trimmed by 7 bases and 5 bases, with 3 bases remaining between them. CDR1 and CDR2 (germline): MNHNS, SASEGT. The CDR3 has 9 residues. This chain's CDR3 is CASTDEQYF. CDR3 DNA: TGTGCCAGCACGGACGAGCAGTACTTC.

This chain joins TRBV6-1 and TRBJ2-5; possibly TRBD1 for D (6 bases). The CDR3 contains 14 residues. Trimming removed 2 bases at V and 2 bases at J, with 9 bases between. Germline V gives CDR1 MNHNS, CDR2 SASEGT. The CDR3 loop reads CASSEWGRQETQYF. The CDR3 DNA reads TGTGCCAGCAGTGAATGGGGGCGGCAAGAGACCCAGTACTTC.

The DNA for the CDR3 is TGCGCCAGCAGCCAGCCGGGACTAGCGGGAGGGGGTGAGCAGTTCTTC. Its translation is CASSQPGLAGGGEQFF. This chain connects TRBV4-3 to TRBJ2-1; 16 positions agree with TRBD2. From germline, CDR1 is LGHNA and CDR2 YSLEER. After removal of 3 bases from V and 9 bases from J, the junction contained 5 bases not matched to a gene. CDR3 length: 16 residues.

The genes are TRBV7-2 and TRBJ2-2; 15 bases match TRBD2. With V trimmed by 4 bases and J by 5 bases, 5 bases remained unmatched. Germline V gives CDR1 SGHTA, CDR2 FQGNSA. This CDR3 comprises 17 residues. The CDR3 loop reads CASSSGLAGGWTGELFF. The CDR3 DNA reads TGTGCCAGCAGCTCGGGACTAGCGGGGGGCTGGACCGGGGAGCTGTTTTTT.

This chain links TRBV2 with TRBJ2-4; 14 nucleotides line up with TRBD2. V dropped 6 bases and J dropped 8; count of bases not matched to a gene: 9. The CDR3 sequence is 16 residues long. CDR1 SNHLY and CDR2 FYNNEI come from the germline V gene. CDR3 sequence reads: CASRKGTSGGRDIQYF. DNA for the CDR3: TGTGCCAGCAGAAAAGGGACTAGCGGGGGCAGGGACATTCAGTACTTC.

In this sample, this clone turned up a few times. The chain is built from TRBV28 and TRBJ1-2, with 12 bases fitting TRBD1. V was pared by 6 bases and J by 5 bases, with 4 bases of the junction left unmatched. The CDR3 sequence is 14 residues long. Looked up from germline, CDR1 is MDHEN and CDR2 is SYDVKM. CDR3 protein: CASSRDRGRYGYTF. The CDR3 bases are TGTGCCAGCAGCCGGGACAGGGGGCGGTATGGCTACACCTTC.

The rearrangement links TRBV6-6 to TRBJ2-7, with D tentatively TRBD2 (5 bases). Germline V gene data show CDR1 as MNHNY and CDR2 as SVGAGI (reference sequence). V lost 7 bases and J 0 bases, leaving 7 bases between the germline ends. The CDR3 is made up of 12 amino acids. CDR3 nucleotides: TGTGCCAGCACGACTACCTCCTACGAGCAGTACTTC. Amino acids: CASTTTSYEQYF.